This TCR beta chain was recorded in a study of T-cell reconstitution after alpha-beta-depleted transplantation in children. Germline V CDR1 and CDR2: SQVTM, ANQGSEA. V was clipped by 6 bases and J by 6 bases, with 15 bases between them. CDR3 length equals 13 residues. A TCRbeta library incorporating unique molecular identifiers was prepared. TCRdb used MiXCR to reprocess the PCR reads, holding one entry per CDR3 protein. Found here are about 210,000 distinct CDR3 sequences, around a sixth of them singletons; the top ten hold around two fifths. The chain uses TRBV29-1 and TRBJ2-1; the D is unclear. The sample was PBMCs, mostly from graft donor cells, taken 360 days after TCRalphabeta/CD19-depleted stem cell transplant. The receptor was derived from a male patient between 2 and 9 years old who had a stem cell transplant for acute lymphoblastic leukemia, so the T cells may come from the graft donor. CDR3 sequence: CSVAGPNGNEQFF. The CDR3 DNA is TGCAGCGTCGCCGGTCCCAATGGCAATGAGCAGTTCTTC.